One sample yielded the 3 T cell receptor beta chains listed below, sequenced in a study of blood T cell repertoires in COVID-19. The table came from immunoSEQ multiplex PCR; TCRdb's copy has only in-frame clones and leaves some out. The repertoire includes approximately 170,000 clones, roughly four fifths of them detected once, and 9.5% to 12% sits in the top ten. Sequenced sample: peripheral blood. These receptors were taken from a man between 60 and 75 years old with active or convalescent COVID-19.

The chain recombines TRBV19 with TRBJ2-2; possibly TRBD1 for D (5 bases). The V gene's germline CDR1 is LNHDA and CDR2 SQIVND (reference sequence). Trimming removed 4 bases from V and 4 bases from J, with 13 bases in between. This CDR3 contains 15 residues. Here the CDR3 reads CASSRGRASTGELFF. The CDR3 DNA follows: TGTGCCAGTAGTAGGGGCCGGGCAAGCACCGGGGAGCTGTTTTTT.

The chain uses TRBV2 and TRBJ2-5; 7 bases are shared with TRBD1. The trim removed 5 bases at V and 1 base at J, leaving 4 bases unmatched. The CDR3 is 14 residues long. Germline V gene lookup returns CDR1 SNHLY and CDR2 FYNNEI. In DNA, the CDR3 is TGTGCCAGCAGTACCGGACAGGTCCAAGAGACCCAGTACTTC. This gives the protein CASSTGQVQETQYF.

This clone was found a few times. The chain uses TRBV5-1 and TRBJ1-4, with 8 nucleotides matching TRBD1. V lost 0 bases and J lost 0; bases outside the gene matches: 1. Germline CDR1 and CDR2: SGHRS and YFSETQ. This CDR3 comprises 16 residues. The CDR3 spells CASSLGTGTTNEKLFF. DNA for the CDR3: TGCGCCAGCAGCTTGGGGACAGGGACAACTAATGAAAAACTGTTTTTT.